Sequencing of this T cell receptor (beta chain) was carried out in a study of blood T cell repertoires in COVID-19. Looking at the study overall: T cells, B-cell-depleted T cells, or PBMCs supplied cDNA or gDNA.

This clone was recorded only once. This CDR3 is built from 15 residues. Germline CDR1 reads WNHNN; CDR2 reads SYGVQD (reference sequence). With V trimmed by 6 bases and J by 4 bases, 7 bases remained unmatched. Produced via immunoSEQ multiplex PCR; TCRdb's table is partial and in-frame only. Among around 120,000 clones listed, around four fifths were seen once. Sample: peripheral blood. The sequence came from a human donor in a cohort sampled during active COVID-19. The chain joins TRBV10-1 to TRBJ2-7; 12 nucleotides match TRBD2. The CDR3 DNA reads TGCGCCAGCAGGGGACTAGCGGGCCAAGTTTACGAGCAGTACTTC. Encoded protein: CASRGLAGQVYEQYF.